What follows are 4 T cell receptor beta chains derived from one specimen sequenced in a study of PD-1 blockade in classical Hodgkin lymphoma. There was relapse after autologous stem cell transplantation in every patient, and there was variation in brentuximab vedotin exposure. The method was immunoSEQ multiplex PCR; TCRdb's version includes in-frame clones alone and lacks a portion of them. The repertoire consists of some 100,000 clones, with roughly 89% occurring once and the leading ten covering less than 3.5%. The source was peripheral blood mononuclear cells (PBMCs), collected at baseline. The origin of the receptors is a human donor with classical Hodgkin lymphoma.

This sequence joins TRBV9 and TRBJ2-3; D gene uncertain. Per germline, CDR1 SGDLS and CDR2 YYNGEE. This CDR3 has 13 amino acids. V gave up 4 bases and J gave up 3 bases, with 9 bases separating them. The CDR3 sequence: CASSFRQTDTQYF. CDR3 bases: TGTGCCAGCAGCTTCAGACAAACAGATACGCAGTATTTT.

The chain carries TRBV5-4 and TRBJ2-7, with TRBD2 as a possible D gene (5 bases). CDR3 length: 14 residues. With 0 bases removed from V and 2 bases from J, the gap between germline ends came to 9 bases. Germline lookup yields CDR1 SGHNT and CDR2 YYREEE (reference sequence). The chain's CDR3 is CASSLGHGAYEQYF. The CDR3 coding sequence is TGTGCCAGCAGCTTGGGCCACGGGGCCTACGAGCAGTACTTC.

The rearrangement links TRBV5-6 to TRBJ1-2; D remains ambiguous. CDR1 is SGHDT and CDR2 is YYEEEE in the germline V gene. This CDR3 has 14 residues. V lost 3 bases, J lost 5 bases, and 14 bases lay in between. Here the CDR3 DNA reads TGTGCCAGCAGCTCGCTTGACCGGACGTATGGCTACACCTTC. The encoded protein is CASSSLDRTYGYTF.

This clone has only a few counts. Written as DNA, the CDR3 is TGCAGCGTTACGGACCCCCCGGGCAGGGTGGACGAGCAGTACTTC. Protein: CSVTDPPGRVDEQYF. This sequence joins TRBV29-1 and TRBJ2-7, with a weak D call TRBD1 (5 bases). The CDR3 spans 15 residues. V lost 5 bases, J lost 5 bases, and 22 bases lay in between. Germline values: CDR1 SQVTM, CDR2 ANQGSEA.